The rows below give T cell receptor beta chains drawn from one sample of a study of blood T cells in healthy people across ages. Via MiXCR, TCRdb re-called the 5' RACE reads, giving one row per CDR3 protein. The sample consists of hundreds of thousands of distinct CDR3 sequences, 45% to 70% of them appearing once. Sequencing was done on a sample of blood. All receptors derive from a man aged 40-49 years in good health. The conserved cysteine and the conserved F or W are not part of the CDR3 here. The order of the fields is J gene, V gene, clone size, D gene, CDR3 protein. The D gene is left open where the match is weak. Clone size, where shown, is once, few, many, or a class for clones that have expanded.

J gene: TRBJ2-2; V gene: TRBV5-1; clone size: few; D gene: NA; CDR3 protein: ASSRGQTTGAGELF
J gene: TRBJ1-1; V gene: TRBV6-5; clone size: many; D gene: TRBD1; CDR3 protein: ASRDRASYTEAF
J gene: TRBJ2-7; V gene: TRBV7-2; clone size: NA; D gene: NA; CDR3 protein: ASSPSGVKSNEQY
J gene: TRBJ2-2; V gene: TRBV29-1; clone size: NA; D gene: NA; CDR3 protein: SVERSTNTGELF
J gene: TRBJ2-5; V gene: TRBV27; clone size: few; D gene: NA; CDR3 protein: ASSLSRAGETQY
J gene: TRBJ1-1; V gene: TRBV5-1; clone size: NA; D gene: NA; CDR3 protein: ASSSEVNTEAF
J gene: NA; V gene: TRBV5-4; clone size: NA; D gene: TRBD2; CDR3 protein: ASSLGTGGYETQY
J gene: TRBJ2-1; V gene: TRBV7-2; clone size: NA; D gene: NA; CDR3 protein: ASRRGGADRWGSYEQF
J gene: TRBJ2-5; V gene: TRBV5-1; clone size: NA; D gene: TRBD2; CDR3 protein: ASSLTSGAETQY
J gene: TRBJ2-7; V gene: TRBV4-2; clone size: few; D gene: TRBD1; CDR3 protein: ASSQEIGTALYEQY
J gene: TRBJ2-7; V gene: TRBV6-1; clone size: NA; D gene: NA; CDR3 protein: ASSERTVWDEQY
J gene: TRBJ1-2; V gene: TRBV3-1; clone size: many; D gene: NA; CDR3 protein: ASSQGGLPNYGYT
J gene: TRBJ2-7; V gene: TRBV29-1; clone size: NA; D gene: TRBD1; CDR3 protein: SVEGTTGGLYEQY
J gene: TRBJ2-5; V gene: TRBV9; clone size: NA; D gene: TRBD2; CDR3 protein: ASSVGVGGATETQY
J gene: TRBJ1-2; V gene: TRBV9; clone size: few; D gene: NA; CDR3 protein: ASSGRVEIGYT
J gene: TRBJ2-2; V gene: TRBV11-3; clone size: NA; D gene: NA; CDR3 protein: ASSPRGAGNTGELF
J gene: TRBJ2-4; V gene: TRBV7-9; clone size: NA; D gene: TRBD1; CDR3 protein: ASSGSGQGAVAKNIQY
J gene: TRBJ2-4; V gene: TRBV5-5; clone size: NA; D gene: NA; CDR3 protein: ASSSNPRVQY
J gene: TRBJ2-1; V gene: TRBV24-1; clone size: NA; D gene: TRBD2; CDR3 protein: ATSDSGGTSYNEQF
J gene: TRBJ2-5; V gene: TRBV20-1; clone size: NA; D gene: TRBD1; CDR3 protein: SARPELTGEETQY
J gene: TRBJ2-5; V gene: TRBV18; clone size: NA; D gene: NA; CDR3 protein: ASSMNSPWEETQY
J gene: NA; V gene: TRBV10-3; clone size: NA; D gene: TRBD1; CDR3 protein: AISDDRDEQY
J gene: TRBJ2-5; V gene: TRBV6-6; clone size: NA; D gene: NA; CDR3 protein: ASSPPDPQETQY
J gene: TRBJ2-3; V gene: TRBV28; clone size: once; D gene: TRBD2; CDR3 protein: ATGLAGADTQY
J gene: NA; V gene: TRBV20-1; clone size: NA; D gene: NA; CDR3 protein: SASRRKSPYEQY
J gene: TRBJ2-5; V gene: TRBV11-2; clone size: NA; D gene: TRBD1; CDR3 protein: ASSFLPRGRETRY
J gene: TRBJ2-3; V gene: TRBV3-1; clone size: NA; D gene: TRBD2; CDR3 protein: ASSRGGADADTQY
J gene: TRBJ1-3; V gene: TRBV11-1; clone size: NA; D gene: NA; CDR3 protein: ASSLAGILDSSPKVSGNTIY
J gene: TRBJ2-1; V gene: TRBV7-9; clone size: few; D gene: TRBD1; CDR3 protein: ASSPRRDRGPYNEQF
J gene: TRBJ2-1; V gene: TRBV5-1; clone size: NA; D gene: TRBD2; CDR3 protein: ASSGSGGANNEQF
J gene: TRBJ2-6; V gene: TRBV5-1; clone size: NA; D gene: NA; CDR3 protein: ASSFPTARDLSGANVLT
J gene: TRBJ2-7; V gene: TRBV7-9; clone size: once; D gene: NA; CDR3 protein: ASSLIGLESSDEQY
J gene: TRBJ1-2; V gene: TRBV6-5; clone size: NA; D gene: NA; CDR3 protein: ASSDPGVDGYT
J gene: TRBJ1-5; V gene: TRBV7-2; clone size: NA; D gene: NA; CDR3 protein: ASSFGQANQPQH
J gene: TRBJ2-7; V gene: TRBV10-2; clone size: NA; D gene: NA; CDR3 protein: ASTVGQGTYEQY
J gene: TRBJ2-5; V gene: TRBV2; clone size: NA; D gene: NA; CDR3 protein: ASRTIGGAPETQY
J gene: TRBJ2-3; V gene: TRBV7-3; clone size: NA; D gene: TRBD1; CDR3 protein: ASSFVLPPRTGVTDTQY
J gene: TRBJ2-7; V gene: TRBV28; clone size: few; D gene: NA; CDR3 protein: ASSGVGYEQY
J gene: TRBJ2-1; V gene: TRBV27; clone size: once; D gene: TRBD2; CDR3 protein: ASSLRGTSGSVYNEQF
J gene: TRBJ1-6; V gene: TRBV10-3; clone size: few; D gene: NA; CDR3 protein: AIWPGGNSPLH
J gene: TRBJ2-3; V gene: TRBV20-1; clone size: NA; D gene: TRBD2; CDR3 protein: SARGLAGGNTQY
J gene: TRBJ2-1; V gene: TRBV10-3; clone size: NA; D gene: TRBD2; CDR3 protein: AISAGGYEQF
J gene: TRBJ2-1; V gene: TRBV7-9; clone size: NA; D gene: TRBD2; CDR3 protein: ASSSGLAGAINEQF
J gene: TRBJ2-3; V gene: TRBV20-1; clone size: NA; D gene: NA; CDR3 protein: SARVLASAADTQY
J gene: TRBJ2-5; V gene: TRBV24-1; clone size: NA; D gene: TRBD1; CDR3 protein: ATSDPGTGGYNEQY
J gene: TRBJ2-3; V gene: TRBV20-1; clone size: NA; D gene: TRBD2; CDR3 protein: SARIAGVLDTQY
J gene: TRBJ2-3; V gene: TRBV27; clone size: NA; D gene: NA; CDR3 protein: ASSLLWSGGLRDTQY
J gene: TRBJ2-7; V gene: TRBV27; clone size: NA; D gene: NA; CDR3 protein: ASSGALVPYEQY
J gene: TRBJ2-1; V gene: TRBV7-9; clone size: NA; D gene: TRBD1; CDR3 protein: AGSIRDRGRNEQF
J gene: TRBJ2-7; V gene: TRBV15; clone size: NA; D gene: TRBD2; CDR3 protein: ATSSGLATGEQY
J gene: TRBJ2-5; V gene: TRBV18; clone size: NA; D gene: TRBD2; CDR3 protein: ASSRASGQETQY
J gene: TRBJ1-1; V gene: TRBV6-5; clone size: NA; D gene: NA; CDR3 protein: ASSSQENSEAF
J gene: TRBJ2-1; V gene: TRBV20-1; clone size: NA; D gene: TRBD1; CDR3 protein: SARNRDRGLDEQF
J gene: TRBJ2-6; V gene: TRBV5-1; clone size: NA; D gene: NA; CDR3 protein: ASSHTGQSSGANVLT
J gene: TRBJ1-2; V gene: TRBV29-1; clone size: few; D gene: TRBD1; CDR3 protein: SVEDRGQGGYT
J gene: TRBJ2-7; V gene: TRBV27; clone size: few; D gene: NA; CDR3 protein: ASPQLGQY
J gene: TRBJ2-3; V gene: TRBV20-1; clone size: NA; D gene: TRBD2; CDR3 protein: SARGFSGVQY
J gene: TRBJ1-2; V gene: TRBV28; clone size: NA; D gene: TRBD1; CDR3 protein: ASSFVLGQGNYGYT
J gene: TRBJ1-5; V gene: TRBV7-9; clone size: NA; D gene: NA; CDR3 protein: ASSRTGQRSNQPQH